The clone carrying this T cell receptor (beta chain) was detected many times. Its specificity is not known. This sample stems from a study of post-analysis software for immune sequencing data. General study findings and limits: Patients had higher frequencies than controls of five TRBV segments, including TRBV5-6, TRBV5-1 and TRBV20-1.

Germline CDR1 SGHVS, CDR2 FNYEAQ. CDR3 length: 12 residues. V lost 2 bases and J 12 bases, leaving 11 bases between the germline ends. cDNA libraries of TCR beta carried unique molecular identifiers. TCRdb reprocessed the PCR reads via MiXCR and lists one record per CDR3 protein. The data show roughly 730,000 distinct CDR3 sequences, with roughly 30% seen just once and 0.5% to 0.6% held by the top ten. The receptor's source is a girl between 5 and 17 years old with multiple sclerosis. The chain recombines TRBV7-6 with TRBJ2-1; possibly TRBD2 for D (6 bases). The sequenced material came from blood. Written as DNA, the CDR3 is TGTGCCAGCAGCTTACCCGGGACTGCGCAGTTCTTC. This sequence encodes CASSLPGTAQFF.